This TCR beta chain was captured by sequencing in a study of T cell responses to AZD1222 COVID-19 vaccine. Points from the study as a whole: Most donors were white British and more were female, and clonal diversity was possibly underestimated. Baseline seropositivity characterized only six AZD1222 recipients. Spike was spanned by vaccine-associated CD4 TCRs, with dominance at 160-218 and 743-854.

On this clone: Its antigen is unidentified.

The germline V gene has CDR1 MNHEY and CDR2 SVGEGT. CDR3 size: 13 residues. Trimming took 2 bases from V and 3 from J, leaving 8 bases between them. Clones were read by immunoSEQ multiplex PCR, and TCRdb kept only the in-frame ones, dropping some. The repertoire includes about 100,000 clones, around 87% of them detected once, and under 4.5% sits in the top ten. Sequenced material: peripheral blood, taken on day 0 of MenACWY control vaccination. J is TRBJ2-7 and V is TRBV6-2 or TRBV6-3, with D perhaps matching TRBD2 (5 bases). This TCR was recovered from an adult in good health. In nucleotides, the CDR3 is TGTGCCAGCAGTTACGGAGGCTTCTACGAGCAGTACTTC. This gives the protein CASSYGGFYEQYF.